The 9 T cell receptor beta chains given below trace back to one sample, sequenced in a study of identical twins. TCRdb re-analysed the 5' RACE reads in MiXCR, keeping a single row per CDR3 protein. The sample yields around 300,000 distinct CDR3 sequences, approximately 8% seen once. This sample was also put to use in a study of yellow fever vaccine responses in identical twins.

Sequencing was performed on memory (CD45RO+) T cells sorted from blood. The receptors originated from a woman under 30 in good health.

This clonotype was recorded once. The chain links TRBV18 to TRBJ1-2; D perhaps matches TRBD1 (5 bases). There are 14 residues in the CDR3. Germline V gene data show CDR1 as KGHSH and CDR2 as LQKENI. Deletions cut 3 bases from V and 3 bases from J, with 11 bases between. CDR3: CASSPDSGHYGYTF. The CDR3 DNA sequence: TGTGCCAGCTCACCCGATTCAGGGCACTATGGCTACACCTTC.

This clonotype was counted a few times. This sequence joins TRBV7-9 and TRBJ2-3; TRBD2 matches 16 bases. The V and J ends lost 2 bases and 4 bases, in that order; junction bases with no gene match: 3. The CDR3 spans 17 residues. Germline CDR1 and CDR2: SEHNR and FQNEAQ (reference sequence). DNA for the CDR3: TGTGCCAGCAGCTTACTCGGGACTAGCGGGGGGGCAGATACGCAGTATTTT. It codes for CASSLLGTSGGADTQYF.

The CDR3 protein is CASSPSGTAQETQYF. In DNA form, the CDR3 reads TGTGCCAGCAGCCCCTCAGGGACAGCACAAGAGACCCAGTACTTC. The chain couples TRBV3-1 to TRBJ2-5; 7 bases agree with TRBD1. This CDR3 has 15 amino acids. V shed 4 bases and J 2 bases; nucleotides not matched to a gene: 7. Germline CDR1 LGHDT, CDR2 YNNKEL (reference sequence).

This rearrangement joins TRBV3-1 to TRBJ2-3; 9 nucleotides agree with TRBD1. The CDR3 contains 14 residues. Germline CDR1 and CDR2: LGHDT and YNNKEL (reference sequence). V gave up 4 bases and J gave up 5 bases; unmatched junction bases: 4. The CDR3 DNA reads as TGTGCCAGCAGCCTAAGACAGGGGGAAGATACGCAGTATTTT. Translating gives CASSLRQGEDTQYF.

This clonotype came up many times. The rearrangement joins TRBV9 to TRBJ2-5; TRBD2 agrees at 10 bases. V trimming: 0 bases; J trimming: 5 bases; junction bases outside the gene matches: 7. Germline values: CDR1 SGDLS, CDR2 YYNGEE. CDR3 length equals 16 residues. Here the CDR3 reads CASSVASGRAGETQYF. The CDR3 DNA follows: TGTGCCAGCAGCGTAGCCAGCGGGAGGGCCGGGGAGACCCAGTACTTC. Looking up the rest from reference TRBV9 and TRBJ2-5 gives the full variable domain: DSGVTQTPKHLITATGQRVTLRCSPRSGDLSVYWYQQSLDQGLQFLIQYYNGEERAKGNILERFSAQQFPDLHSELNLSSLELGDSALYFCASSVASGRAGETQYFGPGTRLLVL.

The rearrangement joins TRBV18 to TRBJ2-5; 7 bases map to TRBD1. Germline values: CDR1 KGHSH, CDR2 LQKENI. The CDR3 sequence is 18 residues long. V shed 2 bases, J shed 3 bases, and the junction held 15 bases outside the gene matches. The CDR3 DNA reads as TGTGCCAGCTCACCAGTCTGGACCTCGGGACAGACCAAAGAGACCCAGTACTTC. It codes for CASSPVWTSGQTKETQYF.

The rearrangement links TRBV7-2 to TRBJ2-5, with 13 bases lining up with TRBD2. Germline assignment: CDR1 SGHTA and CDR2 FQGNSA. The V and J ends lost 5 bases and 5 bases, in that order; junction bases with no gene match: 8. The CDR3 runs to 16 residues. CDR3 bases: TGTGCCAGCAGCGTACTAGCGGGAGGGTCGGGGGAGACCCAGTACTTC. Its translation is CASSVLAGGSGETQYF.

This clonotype was seen ten or more times. J is TRBJ2-7 and V is TRBV20-1; D might be TRBD1 or TRBD2, each matching 5 bases. Trimming shortened V by 0 bases and J by 5 bases, and 14 bases separated the two germline ends. This CDR3 has 14 amino acids. Germline lookup yields CDR1 DFQATT and CDR2 SNEGSKA (reference sequence). The CDR3 DNA reads as TGCAGTGCTAGAGATTCAGGGAGTCTCGACGAGCAGTACTTC. This sequence encodes CSARDSGSLDEQYF.

V and J are TRBV2 and TRBJ2-1; D is unresolved. The CDR3 totals 11 residues. CDR1 and CDR2 from the germline V gene are SNHLY and FYNNEI. The germline V and J ends were trimmed by 4 bases and 9 bases, with 7 bases remaining between them. In nucleotides, the CDR3 is TGTGCCAGCAGTGGCCGGAGTGAGCAGTTCTTC. Encoded protein: CASSGRSEQFF.